This T cell receptor beta chain originates from a study of T cell repertoires in cytomegalovirus infection. Study conclusions and caveats: HLA-C-restricted CMV-specific TCR beta clonotypes prevailed in the ex vivo response. Summed public TCR beta family frequency identified CMV carriers bearing the relevant HLA.

CDR3 length: 15 residues. CDR1 MGHRA and CDR2 YSYEKL come from the germline V gene. Trimming took 1 base from V and 1 from J, leaving 10 bases between them. This clonotype was counted between two and nine times. Antigen: not known. TCRdb used MiXCR to reprocess the reads, holding one entry per CDR3 protein. The sample holds 150,000 to 180,000 distinct CDR3 sequences, around 20% seen once. The sequenced sample consisted of PBMCs. The clonotype originates from a human donor in good health (CMV status not recorded). Some clones in this sample may be carry-over from other donors' samples. This chain uses TRBV4-1 with TRBJ1-1; a possible D gene is TRBD1 (6 bases). Here the CDR3 reads CASSQVGQPNTEAFF. The CDR3 DNA follows: TGCGCCAGCAGCCAAGTGGGACAACCGAACACTGAAGCTTTCTTT.